These 27 T cell receptor beta chains were all obtained from the same sample, sequenced in a study of T cells after yellow fever vaccination. TCRdb fed the 5' RACE reads into MiXCR, producing one record per CDR3 protein. The sample has hundreds of thousands of distinct CDR3 sequences; about 8.3% are singletons. The input for sequencing was PBMCs, taken about 41 days after the first yellow fever vaccination. Every receptor here comes from a man aged 18-30 years who received the YFV17D yellow fever vaccine.

This clonotype has more than one count but fewer than ten. The chain recombines TRBV6-2 or TRBV6-3 with TRBJ1-1; weak D call: TRBD1 (6 bases). This CDR3 spans 14 amino acids. V shed 2 bases and J shed 4 bases, with 11 bases lying between them. Germline values: CDR1 MNHEY, CDR2 SVGEGT. The DNA for the CDR3 is TGTGCCAGCAGTTACCTTGGAGGGGGCACTGAAGCTTTCTTT. Residues: CASSYLGGGTEAFF.

This chain connects TRBV7-9 to TRBJ1-2; D gene uncertain. Germline V CDR1 and CDR2: SEHNR, FQNEAQ (reference sequence). The CDR3 totals 12 residues. V was cut by 3 bases and J by 4 bases, with 6 bases left in between. The CDR3 loop is CASSFRAYGYTF. CDR3 coding DNA: TGTGCCAGCAGCTTTCGTGCCTATGGCTACACCTTC.

V gene TRBV7-9 combines with J gene TRBJ2-2; 7 bases are a match to TRBD1. The CDR3 contains 13 residues. The germline V gene encodes CDR1 SEHNR and CDR2 FQNEAQ (reference sequence). V lost 6 bases, J lost 4 bases, and 2 bases stayed unmatched. CDR3 residues: CASRGQSTGELFF. The CDR3 nucleotides read TGTGCCAGCAGGGGACAGAGCACCGGGGAGCTGTTTTTT.

The chain has TRBV20-1 and TRBJ1-2, with TRBD1 as a possible D gene (5 bases). This CDR3 spans 13 amino acids. CDR1 is DFQATT and CDR2 is SNEGSKA in the germline V gene (reference sequence). The V gene lost 5 bases and the J gene lost 5 bases, with 15 bases spanning the gap. The CDR3, as DNA: TGCAGTGCTGTCCCATGGGGCTATTATGGCTACACCTTC. Translating gives CSAVPWGYYGYTF.

In its sample, this clonotype was seen a few times. The chain is built from TRBV4-1 and TRBJ2-7, with D perhaps TRBD1 (5 bases). The germline V and J ends were trimmed by 3 bases and 2 bases, with 8 bases remaining between them. The germline gives CDR1 MGHRA, CDR2 YSYEKL. The CDR3 is made up of 13 amino acids. The CDR3 coding sequence is TGCGCCAGCAGCCAGACAGAAGCCTACGAGCAGTACGTC. Its protein product is CASSQTEAYEQYV.

This clonotype was counted between two and nine times. The rearrangement uses TRBV7-9 and TRBJ1-1; D is unclear. Trimming stripped 5 bases from V and 6 bases from J, with 10 bases between. This CDR3 spans 12 amino acids. Germline CDR1 SEHNR, CDR2 FQNEAQ (reference sequence). The CDR3 protein is CASSPAVPEAFF. The CDR3, as DNA: TGTGCCAGCAGCCCAGCCGTACCTGAAGCTTTCTTT.

This clonotype has a handful of counts. The chain couples TRBV4-1 to TRBJ1-4, with a tentative D call TRBD1 (5 bases). V lost 2 bases and J lost 4, with 17 bases in between. Germline assignment: CDR1 MGHRA and CDR2 YSYEKL. The CDR3 loop spans 17 amino acids. The CDR3 spells CASSQSPWQGNNEKLFF. The CDR3 DNA sequence: TGCGCCAGCAGCCAATCCCCCTGGCAGGGAAATAATGAAAAACTGTTTTTT.

This clonotype was counted between two and nine times. The CDR3 is CASSETWGAGYNEQFF. The CDR3 DNA is TGTGCCAGCAGTGAAACGTGGGGGGCAGGGTACAATGAGCAGTTCTTC. This chain uses TRBV25-1 with TRBJ2-1; D tentatively fits TRBD1 or TRBD2 (6 bases each). The CDR3 runs to 16 residues. With 2 bases removed from V and 4 bases from J, the gap between germline ends came to 15 bases. Per germline, CDR1 MGHDK and CDR2 SYGVNS.

The chain joins TRBV5-6 to TRBJ1-1; D possibly corresponds to TRBD1 (5 bases). The CDR3 is 15 residues long. CDR1 is SGHDT and CDR2 is YYEEEE in the germline V gene. V dropped 2 bases and J dropped 3 bases, with 14 bases sitting between them. DNA for the CDR3: TGTGCCAGCAGCTTTCAAGGGACGGGATACACTGAAGCTTTCTTT. Encoded protein: CASSFQGTGYTEAFF.

J is TRBJ1-1 and V is TRBV20-1, with D possibly matching TRBD1 (5 bases). The CDR3 totals 13 residues. V lost 3 bases and J lost 3, with 11 bases in between. CDR1 is DFQATT and CDR2 is SNEGSKA in the germline V gene (reference sequence). CDR3 DNA: TGCAGTGCTAGTGAGGACACTTACACTGAAGCTTTCTTT. It codes for CSASEDTYTEAFF.

This clonotype was detected only a few times. The chain uses TRBV4-1 and TRBJ2-1; TRBD2 agrees at 9 bases. The CDR3 spans 15 residues. Germline V gene lookup returns CDR1 MGHRA and CDR2 YSYEKL. V dropped 5 bases and J dropped 4; count of bases not matched to a gene: 6. The CDR3: CASSALAGQYNEQFF. In DNA, the CDR3 is TGCGCCAGCAGCGCACTAGCGGGCCAATACAATGAGCAGTTCTTC.

This chain links TRBV9 with TRBJ1-6; D call uncertain. The V end was cut by 0 bases, the J end by 7 bases, with 11 bases between. Germline loops: CDR1 SGDLS, CDR2 YYNGEE. There are 15 residues in the CDR3. In nucleotides, the CDR3 is TGTGCCAGCAGCGTAGCGGGCAGTACAAATTCACCCCTCCACTTT. Amino acids: CASSVAGSTNSPLHF.

This clonotype was seen many times. This chain joins TRBV4-2 and TRBJ2-2, with TRBD2 matching 11 bases. V was clipped by 5 bases and J by 3 bases; unmatched bases: 5. Germline CDR1 and CDR2: LGHNA and YNFKEQ. CDR3 size: 16 residues. CDR3 sequence reads: CASSGFSGGDTGELFF. As DNA, the CDR3 is TGTGCCAGCAGCGGCTTTAGCGGGGGGGACACCGGGGAGCTGTTTTTT.

This chain joins TRBV5-1 and TRBJ1-4; tentative D call: TRBD1 (5 bases). Deletions cut 5 bases from V and 3 bases from J, with 11 bases between. This CDR3 region has 14 residues. Germline CDR1 is SGHRS and CDR2 is YFSETQ. DNA of the CDR3: TGCGCCAGCAGGGGACTTCCCTCTAATGAAAAACTGTTTTTT. The encoded protein is CASRGLPSNEKLFF.

This clonotype was seen a handful of times. This chain links TRBV27 with TRBJ2-7; 8 bases align to TRBD2. The CDR3 runs to 14 residues. CDR1 and CDR2 (germline): MNHEY, SMNVEV (reference sequence). J lost 3 bases, V lost 3 bases, and 4 bases had no gene match. For the CDR3, the DNA is TGTGCCAGCAGTTTGCGGGGGGTGGGCTACGAGCAGTACTTC. This sequence encodes CASSLRGVGYEQYF.

The V gene is TRBV5-5, the J gene TRBJ2-7; TRBD1 aligns across 9 bases. The V segment lost 4 bases and the J segment 3 bases; nucleotides outside the gene matches: 5. Germline V gene sequence: CDR1 SGHKS, CDR2 YYEKEE (reference sequence). This CDR3 has 14 amino acids. The CDR3: CASSGGTGYYEQYF. Written as DNA, the CDR3 is TGTGCCAGCAGCGGCGGGACAGGGTACTACGAGCAGTACTTC.

This clonotype was seen only a few times. The chain recombines TRBV10-3 with TRBJ1-1, with D possibly being TRBD1 (5 bases). The ends were cut back, 2 bases at V and 7 bases at J, with 5 bases in the middle. Germline V gene sequence: CDR1 ENHRY, CDR2 SYGVKD. This CDR3 comprises 11 residues. CDR3 protein: CAISEGGEAFF. In DNA, the CDR3 is TGTGCCATCAGTGAGGGGGGTGAAGCTTTCTTT.

This rearrangement joins TRBV20-1 to TRBJ2-7; tentatively, D is TRBD1 (6 bases). Trimming took off 6 bases at V and 3 bases at J, with 12 bases between the two ends. CDR3 length equals 12 residues. Germline V gene sequence: CDR1 DFQATT, CDR2 SNEGSKA (reference sequence). The CDR3 loop is CSATDRDYEQYF. The CDR3 DNA is TGCAGTGCCACGGACAGAGACTACGAGCAGTACTTC.

This clonotype was recorded many times. The chain employs TRBV15 and TRBJ2-3; D may correspond to TRBD1 or TRBD2 (5 bases each). Germline values: CDR1 LNHNV, CDR2 YYDKDF (reference sequence). Trimming cost V 3 bases and J 6 bases, with 22 bases left between them. This CDR3 is 17 amino acids long. In nucleotides, the CDR3 is TGTGCCACCAGCAGGATGAGGGGAACAGCAGGGCACGATACGCAGTATTTT. This codes for CATSRMRGTAGHDTQYF.

This clonotype was recorded at least ten times. The chain couples TRBV5-1 to TRBJ1-1, with TRBD1 identical over 9 bases. V was pared by 4 bases and J by 4 bases, with 8 bases of the junction left unmatched. CDR3 length: 15 amino acids. The germline CDR1 and CDR2 sequences are SGHRS and YFSETQ. CDR3 in DNA: TGCGCCAGCAGCCTAACAGGGGGCGAGGGCACTGAAGCTTTCTTT. Protein product: CASSLTGGEGTEAFF.

This clonotype has more than one count but fewer than ten. This chain connects TRBV5-1 to TRBJ2-5; a weak D match, TRBD1 (5 bases). The CDR3 runs 14 residues. Trimming left V 2 bases short and J 5 bases short, with 13 bases between. Germline V CDR1 and CDR2: SGHRS, YFSETQ. This chain's CDR3 is CASSFSMAGETQYF. CDR3 sequence (DNA): TGCGCCAGCAGCTTCTCTATGGCAGGGGAGACCCAGTACTTC.

This clonotype was counted a few times. The chain has TRBV4-3 and TRBJ1-5, with 9 positions matching TRBD1. V gave up 0 bases and J gave up 7 bases; unmatched junction bases: 4. CDR3 length: 15 residues. Per the germline V gene, CDR1 is LGHNA and CDR2 is YSLEER. This chain's CDR3 is CASSQDTDRGQPQHF. The CDR3 DNA follows: TGCGCCAGCAGCCAAGATACGGACAGGGGCCAGCCCCAGCATTTT.

This clonotype has a handful of counts. The chain is built from TRBV5-5 and TRBJ2-7; TRBD1 agrees at 7 bases. The V gene end was trimmed by 5 bases and the J gene end by 2 bases; junction bases not matched to a gene: 13. The CDR3 consists of 16 residues. Germline loops: CDR1 SGHKS, CDR2 YYEKEE (reference sequence). The CDR3 is CASRKAGTAGTYEQYF. In nucleotides, the CDR3 is TGTGCCAGCAGGAAAGCAGGGACAGCCGGAACCTACGAGCAGTACTTC.

This clonotype has at least ten counts. CDR3 sequence reads: CASSRGPAGNTGELFF. The DNA of the CDR3 is TGTGCCAGCAGCCGAGGCCCCGCGGGGAACACCGGGGAGCTGTTTTTT. The chain has TRBV7-3 and TRBJ2-2; possible D gene TRBD2, 5 bases. CDR1 is SGHTA, CDR2 FQGTGA, per germline. The CDR3 length is 16 residues. The ends were cut back, 5 bases at V and 1 base at J, with 14 bases in the middle.

The chain recombines TRBV10-1 with TRBJ1-1; D gene ambiguous. V lost 7 bases and J lost 0, with 9 bases in between. This CDR3 has 13 residues. From germline, CDR1 is WNHNN and CDR2 SYGVQD (reference sequence). CDR3 amino acids: CASKLQMNTEAFF. The CDR3 bases are TGCGCCAGCAAACTTCAGATGAACACTGAAGCTTTCTTT.

The V and J genes are TRBV12-3 or TRBV12-4 and TRBJ2-2, with a possible D match to TRBD2 (5 bases). The CDR3 extends over 13 amino acids. V lost 7 bases and J 2 bases, leaving 8 bases between the germline ends. Here the CDR3 DNA reads TGTGCCAGCACCCCGGGAAACACCGGGGAGCTGTTTTTT. Protein: CASTPGNTGELFF.

This clonotype was observed a few times. The chain carries TRBV20-1 and TRBJ2-3, with TRBD2 matching 8 bases. The germline V gene encodes CDR1 DFQATT and CDR2 SNEGSKA (reference sequence). The trim removed 3 bases at V and 5 bases at J, leaving 7 bases unmatched. The CDR3 runs 14 residues. In DNA, the CDR3 is TGCAGTGCTAGCGGGGGGGGCCATGGAGATACGCAGTATTTT. It encodes CSASGGGHGDTQYF.